Listed below are T cell receptor beta chains from one sample, sequenced in a study of cytomegalovirus exposure and HLA in healthy donors. Clones were read by immunoSEQ multiplex PCR, and TCRdb kept only the in-frame ones, dropping some. Here the sample spans roughly 110,000 clones, about 75% being singletons. Material: PBMCs. The receptors here all came from a woman in her 40s in good health and CMV-seropositive. The CDR3 runs from the conserved cysteine through the conserved F or W. The order of the fields is V gene, J gene, clone size, D gene, CDR3 DNA, CDR3 protein. The D gene is left open where the match is weak. Only part of the rows carry a size: once, few, many, or a class if the clone is expanded.

TRBV2	TRBJ1-6	few	NA	TGTGCCAGCAGTTTTGGACAGCACTATAATTCACCCCTCCACTTT	CASSFGQHYNSPLHF
TRBV7-2	TRBJ2-7	NA	TRBD2	TGTGCCAGCAGCCTACTAGCGGGGGTCGACTACGAGCAGTACTTC	CASSLLAGVDYEQYF
TRBV5-1	TRBJ1-2	once	NA	TGCGCCAGCAGCACCAGTACGAGGAATGGCTACACCTTC	CASSTSTRNGYTF
TRBV5-1	TRBJ2-7	NA	TRBD1	TGCGCCAGCAGCAAACGGACAGGGGGCTTCTACGAGCAGTACTTC	CASSKRTGGFYEQYF
TRBV6-5	TRBJ1-5	NA	TRBD1	TGTGCCAGCAGTTCTCTGACAGGGCAGGGCAATCAGCCCCAGCATTTT	CASSSLTGQGNQPQHF
TRBV7-2	TRBJ2-5	once	NA	TGTGCCAGCAGCTTAGCGGGGGGGCCGTCGAGGACCCAGTACTTC	CASSLAGGPSRTQYF
TRBV25-1	TRBJ2-3	NA	TRBD1	TGTGCCAGCAGTATGCCGGGACAGCGGGATACGCAGTATTTT	CASSMPGQRDTQYF
TRBV7-7	TRBJ1-1	NA	NA	TGTGCCAGCAGCTTACAAGGGGGGGACACTGAAGCTTTCTTT	CASSLQGGDTEAFF
TRBV7-9	TRBJ2-1	NA	TRBD2	TGTGCCAGCAGCCCCCCCGGGACCACGGGAGGCTACAATGAGCAGTTCTTC	CASSPPGTTGGYNEQFF
TRBV5-1	TRBJ1-1	few	NA	TGCGCCAGCAGCGCAGGCTTTAACACTGAAGCTTTCTTT	CASSAGFNTEAFF
TRBV14	TRBJ1-1	NA	NA	TGTGCCAGCAGCCCGAACGCATTACTCAACACTGAAGCTTTCTTT	CASSPNALLNTEAFF
TRBV7-9	TRBJ2-1	NA	NA	TGTGCCAGCAGCTTCGATGCAGGGAAAAGCGATGAGCAGTTCTTC	CASSFDAGKSDEQFF